This T cell receptor beta chain was profiled in a study of CD8+ T cells in alopecia areata. Whole-study context: Treatment comprised oral tofacitinib, 5 to 10 mg twice daily, in treated patients.

Following extraction, RNA underwent reverse transcription to cDNA, which served as the sequencing template. Sequencing used immunoSEQ multiplex PCR; TCRdb keeps in-frame clones, though not all of them. The repertoire includes a few hundred thousand clones, roughly two fifths of them detected once, and about 0.48% sits in the top ten. This clone was found a few times. Stated treatment: oral pan-JAK inhibitor, 5-10 mg twice daily. Sorting separated CD4+ and CD8+ T cells out of PBMCs. Germline assignment: CDR1 SQVTM and CDR2 ANQGSEA. CDR3 length: 13 residues. V gave up 7 bases and J gave up 4 bases, with 15 bases separating them.

The source is a human donor with alopecia areata. This chain connects TRBV29-1 to TRBJ2-3; D call uncertain. Sequenced here: CD4+ T cells sorted from blood, sampled between weeks 30 and 35, from a patient treated with tofacitinib. The CDR3 here is CSAPERPADTQYF. The CDR3 DNA follows: TGCAGCGCCCCGGAAAGACCCGCAGATACGCAGTATTTT.